This TCR beta chain is from a study of T cells in Graves' hyperthyroidism and ophthalmopathy. Trimming shortened V by 6 bases and J by 5 bases, and 6 bases separated the two germline ends. CDR1 is KGHDR and CDR2 is SFDVKD in the germline V gene. The CDR3 totals 12 residues. The source material, RNA transcripts, was used to amplify TCR beta CDR3 regions. The HTBI primer set was used in a first-round RT-PCR of the TCR CDR3. TCRdb passed the multiplex PCR reads through MiXCR, listing each CDR3 protein once. The profile shows 370,000 or so distinct CDR3 sequences, more than 15% of them singletons. The chain employs TRBV24-1 and TRBJ2-2; TRBD2 is a possible D gene (5 bases). Sequencing used blood. The clonotype originates from a young woman with Graves' hyperthyroidism that later progressed to Graves' ophthalmopathy. CDR3 in amino acids: CATSPGTGELFF. CDR3 DNA sequence: TGTGCCACCAGTCCGGGAACCGGGGAGCTGTTTTTT.